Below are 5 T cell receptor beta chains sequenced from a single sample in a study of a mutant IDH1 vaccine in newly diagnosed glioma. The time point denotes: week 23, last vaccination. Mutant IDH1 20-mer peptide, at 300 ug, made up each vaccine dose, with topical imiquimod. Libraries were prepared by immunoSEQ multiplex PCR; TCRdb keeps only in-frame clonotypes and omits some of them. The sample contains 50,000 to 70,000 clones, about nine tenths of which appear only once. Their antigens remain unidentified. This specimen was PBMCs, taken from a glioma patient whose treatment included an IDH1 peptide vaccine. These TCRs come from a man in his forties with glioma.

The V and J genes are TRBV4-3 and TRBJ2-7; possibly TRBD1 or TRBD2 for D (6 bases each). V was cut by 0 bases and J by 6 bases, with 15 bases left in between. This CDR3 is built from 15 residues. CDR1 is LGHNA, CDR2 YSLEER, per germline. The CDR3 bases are TGCGCCAGCAGCCAAGATTTTAGCAAGGGGGGCGAGCAGTACTTC. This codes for CASSQDFSKGGEQYF.

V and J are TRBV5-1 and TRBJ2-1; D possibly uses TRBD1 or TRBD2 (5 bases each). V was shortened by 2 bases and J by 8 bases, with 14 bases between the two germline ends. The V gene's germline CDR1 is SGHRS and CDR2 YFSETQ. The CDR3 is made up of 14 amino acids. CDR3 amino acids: CASSLAPGDDEQFF. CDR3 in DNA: TGCGCCAGCAGCTTAGCACCTGGGGACGATGAGCAGTTCTTC.

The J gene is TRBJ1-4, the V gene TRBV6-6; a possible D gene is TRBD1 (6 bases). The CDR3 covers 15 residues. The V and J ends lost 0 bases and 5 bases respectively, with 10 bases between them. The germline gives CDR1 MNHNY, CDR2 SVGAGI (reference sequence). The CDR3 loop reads CASSYSGGGNEKLFF. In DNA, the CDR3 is TGTGCCAGCAGTTACTCTGGGGGCGGGAATGAAAAACTGTTTTTT.

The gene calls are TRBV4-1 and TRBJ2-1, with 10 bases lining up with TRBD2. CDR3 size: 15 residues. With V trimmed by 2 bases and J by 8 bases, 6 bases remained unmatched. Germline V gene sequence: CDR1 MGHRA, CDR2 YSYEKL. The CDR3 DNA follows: TGCGCCAGCAGCCAACCGGGACTAGCGCGCGATGAGCAGTTCTTC. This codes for CASSQPGLARDEQFF.

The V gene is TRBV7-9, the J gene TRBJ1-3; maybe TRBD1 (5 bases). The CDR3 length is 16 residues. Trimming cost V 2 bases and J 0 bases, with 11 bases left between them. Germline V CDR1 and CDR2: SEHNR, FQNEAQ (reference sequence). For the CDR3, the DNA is TGTGCCAGCAGCTTACACGCAGGGACCTCTGGAAACACCATATATTTT. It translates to CASSLHAGTSGNTIYF.